One sample yielded the 32 T cell receptor beta chains listed below, sequenced in a study of T cell responses to AZD1222 COVID-19 vaccine. The repertoire was sequenced with immunoSEQ multiplex PCR; TCRdb's copy has only in-frame clones and lacks some. Of fewer than 65,000 clones in the sample, about 86% were seen once. The sample consisted of peripheral blood, taken on day 0 of AZD1222 vaccination. These receptors all come from an adult in good health.

This clone has only a few counts. CDR3 coding DNA: TGTGCCAGCAGTGAAGGAGACTCTGGGGCCAACGTCCTGACTTTC. Encoded protein: CASSEGDSGANVLTF. The chain recombines TRBV6-4 with TRBJ2-6; no reliable D call. CDR1 is MRHNA, CDR2 SNTAGT, per germline. The CDR3 extends over 15 amino acids. V shed 3 bases and J shed 0 bases, with 6 bases lying between them.

CDR3 loop: CAISDFAGYEQYF. The DNA of the CDR3 is TGTGCCATCAGTGATTTTGCGGGTTACGAGCAGTACTTC. This chain uses TRBV10-3 with TRBJ2-7; a weak D match, TRBD2 (5 bases). CDR1 is ENHRY and CDR2 is SYGVKD in the germline V gene. CDR3 length: 13 amino acids. V dropped 3 bases and J dropped 4 bases, with 10 bases sitting between them.

The rearrangement links TRBV4-2 to TRBJ2-1, with 9 bases that match TRBD2. From germline, CDR1 is LGHNA and CDR2 YNFKEQ. The V gene end was trimmed by 2 bases and the J gene end by 4 bases; junction bases not matched to a gene: 6. This CDR3 spans 16 amino acids. In DNA form, the CDR3 reads TGTGCCAGCAGCCAAAGTGACAGCGGGGGGTACAATGAGCAGTTCTTC. This encodes CASSQSDSGGYNEQFF.

In DNA form, the CDR3 reads TGTGCCAGCAGCCTCACGGGACTAGCGGGAGATACGCAGTATTTT. This codes for CASSLTGLAGDTQYF. The chain carries TRBV7-8 and TRBJ2-3; 12 bases agree with TRBD2. The V gene end was trimmed by 5 bases and the J gene end by 5 bases; junction bases not matched to a gene: 5. There are 15 residues in the CDR3. The germline gives CDR1 SGHVS, CDR2 FQNEAQ.

V and J are TRBV5-1 and TRBJ1-3, with D tentatively TRBD1 (5 bases). Germline V CDR1 and CDR2: SGHRS, YFSETQ. Trimming stripped 2 bases from V and 7 bases from J, with 7 bases between. This CDR3 region has 12 residues. CDR3 DNA sequence: TGCGCCAGCAGCTTCGAGGGGAACACCATATATTTT. As protein: CASSFEGNTIYF. Drawing the rest from reference TRBV5-1 and TRBJ1-3, the complete variable domain is KAGVTQTPRYLIKTRGQQVTLSCSPISGHRSVSWYQQTPGQGLQFLFEYFSETQRNKGNFPGRFSGRQFSNSRSEMNVSTLELGDSALYLCASSFEGNTIYFGEGSWLTVV.

The chain links TRBV28 to TRBJ2-7; D is undetermined. V lost 3 bases and J lost 2, with 8 bases in between. This CDR3 spans 13 amino acids. Germline CDR1 reads MDHEN; CDR2 reads SYDVKM. CDR3 amino acids: CASSFAQTYEQYF. CDR3 DNA: TGTGCCAGCAGTTTTGCGCAAACCTACGAGCAGTACTTC.

The chain recombines TRBV3-1 (or the pseudogene TRBV3-2) with TRBJ1-2; D uncertain. This CDR3 has 15 residues. Germline CDR1 and CDR2: LGHDT and YNNKEL (reference sequence). V was pared by 0 bases and J by 4 bases, with 12 bases between. CDR3 sequence (DNA): TGTGCCAGCAGCCAAGATGGCAGTACGCGCTATGGCTACACCTTC. Translating gives CASSQDGSTRYGYTF.

This sequence joins TRBV29-1 and TRBJ1-4; tentatively, D is TRBD1 (6 bases). From germline, CDR1 is SQVTM and CDR2 ANQGSEA. The V end was cut by 4 bases, the J end by 5 bases, with 17 bases between. This CDR3 is 15 amino acids long. CDR3 in amino acids: CSVARLSGANEKLFF. In DNA form, the CDR3 reads TGCAGCGTTGCCCGCCTTTCAGGGGCAAATGAAAAACTGTTTTTT. The whole variable domain, filled in from reference TRBV29-1 and TRBJ1-4, reads SAVISQKPSRDICQRGTSLTIQCQVDSQVTMMFWYRQQPGQSLTLIATANQGSEATYESGFVIDKFPISRPNLTFSTLTVSNMSPEDSSIYLCSVARLSGANEKLFFGSGTQLSVL.

V and J are TRBV7-2 and TRBJ2-5; 7 bases fit TRBD1. Trimming at V came to 11 bases and at J to 1 base, leaving 10 bases not matched to a gene. The CDR3 spans 14 residues. Germline assignment: CDR1 SGHTA and CDR2 FQGNSA. CDR3 sequence: CAGQAGPGQETQYF. In DNA, the CDR3 is TGTGCCGGACAGGCAGGCCCAGGCCAAGAGACCCAGTACTTC.

V is TRBV4-1 and J is TRBJ1-6, with D hard to call. V was clipped by 3 bases and J by 11 bases, with 8 bases between them. The CDR3 length is 12 residues. The V gene's germline CDR1 is MGHRA and CDR2 YSYEKL. The CDR3: CASSQGLAPLHF. In nucleotides, the CDR3 is TGCGCCAGCAGCCAGGGTCTGGCACCCCTCCACTTT.

This rearrangement joins TRBV5-4 to TRBJ2-3; D ambiguous. Germline V lookup: CDR1 SGHNT, CDR2 YYREEE (reference sequence). With 3 bases removed from V and 0 bases from J, the gap between germline ends came to 8 bases. This CDR3 contains 14 residues. CDR3 coding DNA: TGTGCCAGCAGCTCTACACCTAGCACAGATACGCAGTATTTT. This encodes CASSSTPSTDTQYF.

The J gene is TRBJ1-2, the V gene TRBV19, with D possibly TRBD1 on 5 matching bases. V shed 3 bases and J shed 3 bases, with 17 bases lying between them. The CDR3 totals 16 residues. Germline loops: CDR1 LNHDA, CDR2 SQIVND (reference sequence). This chain's CDR3 is CASSIYTGTLDYGYTF. The CDR3 bases are TGTGCCAGTAGTATCTACACCGGGACTCTGGACTATGGCTACACCTTC.

In regard to this clone: The junction departs from germline at one end; a sequencing error may be responsible. The chain links TRBV7-7 to TRBJ2-1; no reliable D call. Per germline, CDR1 SSHAT and CDR2 FNYEAQ (reference sequence). The CDR3 is made up of 14 amino acids. The CDR3 DNA reads as TGTGCTAGCAGCTTAGCCCCGCTGGAGAATGAGCAGTTCTTC. This encodes CASSLAPLENEQFF.

The rearrangement links TRBV27 to TRBJ2-1; 9 bases map to TRBD2. This CDR3 has 15 amino acids. In germline, CDR1 is MNHEY, CDR2 SMNVEV (reference sequence). The trim removed 7 bases at V and 6 bases at J, leaving 10 bases unmatched. The CDR3 loop is CASTPRREGRNEQFF. Written as DNA, the CDR3 is TGTGCCAGCACCCCCCGGCGGGAGGGCCGCAATGAGCAGTTCTTC.

The V and J genes are TRBV6-5 and TRBJ2-7; D is unclear. V dropped 10 bases and J dropped 7 bases, with 14 bases sitting between them. Looked up from germline, CDR1 is MNHEY and CDR2 is SVGAGI. CDR3 length: 11 residues. As DNA, the CDR3 is TGTGCCACCCAAACTCCCGGGGAGCAGTACTTC. Amino acids: CATQTPGEQYF.

The rearrangement links TRBV30 to TRBJ1-2; D gene ambiguous. From germline, CDR1 is GTSNPN and CDR2 SVGIG (reference sequence). Trimming removed 3 bases from V and 13 bases from J, with 15 bases in between. The CDR3 contains 11 residues. CDR3 region: CAWRASVGVTF. The CDR3 DNA is TGTGCCTGGAGAGCCAGTGTGGGCGTCACCTTC.

This clone appeared a few times. V gene TRBV19 combines with J gene TRBJ1-2; a weak D match, TRBD1 (5 bases). CDR1 and CDR2 from the germline V gene are LNHDA and SQIVND (reference sequence). Trimming removed 3 bases from V and 8 bases from J, with 16 bases in between. CDR3 length: 14 residues. CDR3 residues: CASSIAPGPLGYTF. CDR3 nucleotide sequence: TGTGCCAGTAGTATCGCCCCAGGGCCTCTAGGCTACACCTTC.

This chain uses TRBV7-8 with TRBJ1-3; D gene uncertain. CDR3 length equals 15 residues. Looked up from germline, CDR1 is SGHVS and CDR2 is FQNEAQ. V lost 2 bases and J 0 bases, leaving 8 bases between the germline ends. CDR3 sequence reads: CASSLPGRSGNTIYF. The CDR3 region has the DNA TGTGCCAGCAGCTTACCAGGCCGCTCTGGAAACACCATATATTTT.

The genes are TRBV25-1 and TRBJ1-1, with D tentatively TRBD1 (5 bases). The CDR3 spans 12 residues. Germline V gene lookup returns CDR1 MGHDK and CDR2 SYGVNS. Trimming removed 6 bases from V and 3 bases from J, with 8 bases in between. The CDR3 DNA is TGTGCCAGCAGCACGGGGGACACTGAAGCTTTCTTT. Protein product: CASSTGDTEAFF.

This chain uses TRBV9 with TRBJ1-2; TRBD1 is a possible D gene (6 bases). The CDR3 covers 15 residues. Trimming took off 3 bases at V and 8 bases at J, with 20 bases between the two ends. Germline CDR1 and CDR2: SGDLS and YYNGEE. CDR3 nucleotides: TGTGCCAGCAGCGACCGCCGGAGGGGGGCACGAGGCTACACCTTC. It specifies CASSDRRRGARGYTF.

The rearrangement links TRBV5-1 to TRBJ2-4; D not resolved. Germline-derived CDR1 and CDR2 are SGHRS and YFSETQ. V dropped 0 bases and J dropped 0 bases, with 7 bases sitting between them. This CDR3 has 15 amino acids. The CDR3 region has the DNA TGCGCCAGCAGCTTGGGGGCTGTAGCCAAAAACATTCAGTACTTC. This gives the protein CASSLGAVAKNIQYF.

V usage is TRBV29-1 and J usage is TRBJ2-7; TRBD1 is a possible D gene (5 bases). From germline, CDR1 is SQVTM and CDR2 ANQGSEA. Trimming left V 0 bases short and J 1 base short, with 10 bases between. The CDR3 runs 14 residues. The CDR3 loop is CSVEEGVGSYEQYF. CDR3 sequence (DNA): TGCAGCGTTGAAGAAGGGGTCGGTTCCTACGAGCAGTACTTC.

The rearrangement uses TRBV2 and TRBJ2-7; either TRBD1 or TRBD2 may supply D (5 bases each). Germline lookup yields CDR1 SNHLY and CDR2 FYNNEI. Trimming shortened V by 4 bases and J by 0 bases, and 10 bases separated the two germline ends. This CDR3 spans 14 amino acids. The CDR3 here is CASSGGRLSYEQYF. The CDR3 nucleotides are TGTGCCAGCAGTGGGGGACGCCTCTCCTACGAGCAGTACTTC.

The chain links TRBV18 to TRBJ2-7, with 10 bases identical to TRBD2. After removal of 5 bases from V and 2 bases from J, the junction contained 3 bases not matched to a gene. The CDR3 covers 14 residues. From germline, CDR1 is KGHSH and CDR2 LQKENI. The CDR3 loop reads CASSSAGGPYEQYF. The DNA for the CDR3 is TGTGCCAGCTCATCAGCGGGAGGGCCCTACGAGCAGTACTTC. The full variable domain, with the rest looked up from reference TRBV18 and TRBJ2-7, is NAGVMQNPRHLVRRRGQEARLRCSPMKGHSHVYWYRQLPEEGLKFMVYLQKENIIDESGMPKERFSAEFPKEGPSILRIQQVVRGDSAAYFCASSSAGGPYEQYFGPGTRLTVT.

The chain has TRBV30 and TRBJ2-6; 9 nucleotides match TRBD1. The V and J ends lost 3 bases and 0 bases, in that order; junction bases with no gene match: 6. CDR1 GTSNPN and CDR2 SVGIG come from the germline V gene (reference sequence). This CDR3 comprises 17 residues. The CDR3 reads CAWSRDRVSSGANVLTF. Written as DNA, the CDR3 is TGTGCCTGGAGCCGGGACAGGGTCAGCTCTGGGGCCAACGTCCTGACTTTC.

The V and J genes are TRBV7-8 and TRBJ1-2; D is ambiguous. The CDR3 contains 13 residues. Germline CDR1 is SGHVS and CDR2 is FQNEAQ. Trimming pared 1 base from V and 8 bases from J, leaving 11 bases between. The CDR3 DNA reads TGTGCCAGCAGCTTAGTTTCCAGGAACGGCTACACCTTC. Translated, it gives CASSLVSRNGYTF.

Here the CDR3 reads CASSQDGRRANEKLFF. The CDR3 DNA reads TGCGCCAGCAGCCAAGACGGGAGGAGGGCTAATGAAAAACTGTTTTTT. The V gene is TRBV4-3, the J gene TRBJ1-4; D gene unclear. The CDR3 covers 16 residues. The germline V gene encodes CDR1 LGHNA and CDR2 YSLEER. V dropped 0 bases and J dropped 3 bases, with 11 bases sitting between them.

The chain has TRBV18 and TRBJ1-2, with a weak D call TRBD1 (6 bases). Trimming took 0 bases from V and 5 from J, leaving 16 bases between them. CDR1 is KGHSH, CDR2 LQKENI, per germline. The CDR3 totals 16 residues. This CDR3 reads CASSPPAQGRGYGYTF. CDR3 bases: TGTGCCAGCTCACCACCGGCACAGGGACGAGGTTATGGCTACACCTTC.

The gene calls are TRBV5-1 and TRBJ1-2; D may be TRBD1 (6 bases). The germline V and J ends were trimmed by 4 bases and 2 bases, with 18 bases remaining between them. Per germline, CDR1 SGHRS and CDR2 YFSETQ. The CDR3 is 16 residues long. The CDR3 DNA sequence: TGCGCCAGCAGCCACCCGACGGGGGGCCTAAACTATGGCTACACCTTC. The encoded protein is CASSHPTGGLNYGYTF.

The chain combines TRBV5-6 with TRBJ2-3; no clear D gene. This CDR3 contains 14 residues. Looked up from germline, CDR1 is SGHDT and CDR2 is YYEEEE. V shed 4 bases and J shed 0 bases, with 9 bases lying between them. The CDR3 is CASSMTISTDTQYF. In DNA, the CDR3 is TGTGCCAGCAGCATGACAATTAGCACAGATACGCAGTATTTT. Looking up the rest from reference TRBV5-6 and TRBJ2-3 gives the full variable domain: DAGVTQSPTHLIKTRGQQVTLRCSPKSGHDTVSWYQQALGQGPQFIFQYYEEEERQRGNFPDRFSGHQFPNYSSELNVNALLLGDSALYLCASSMTISTDTQYFGPGTRLTVL.

This sequence joins TRBV19 and TRBJ1-5, with unresolved D. The CDR3 covers 15 residues. Trimming pared 5 bases from V and 9 bases from J, leaving 20 bases between. Germline V CDR1 and CDR2: LNHDA, SQIVND (reference sequence). This CDR3 reads CASSSSRGNDRPQHF. Written as DNA, the CDR3 is TGTGCCAGTAGTTCCTCGAGAGGTAACGATCGGCCCCAGCATTTT.

The chain recombines TRBV18 with TRBJ1-3; no definite D call. The V end lost 0 bases, the J end lost 8 bases, and 14 bases lay between the germline ends. CDR1 and CDR2 (germline): KGHSH, LQKENI. The CDR3 consists of 15 residues. The CDR3 sequence: CASSPPRQARDTIYF. The CDR3, as DNA: TGTGCCAGCTCACCACCGCGCCAGGCTAGAGACACCATATATTTT.